This T cell receptor (beta chain) emerged from a study of blood T cells in healthy people across ages. A minimum of 5.5 micrograms of total RNA was extracted per sample. Primed by a sample-barcoded 5' primer and a J-beta primer mix, a second PCR proceeded for 7 to 11 cycles. The authors tagged each cDNA molecule using a template-switch adaptor with 12 random nucleotides. TCRdb processed the 5' RACE reads anew with MiXCR; each CDR3 protein has one entry. The sample includes about 1,600,000 distinct CDR3 sequences, around 39% of them seen just once. This clonotype was detected many times. What it binds is not known. Study conclusions and caveats: Older age coincided with a roughly linear decline in TCR beta diversity per million T cells.

Material for sequencing was blood. This receptor was obtained from a woman between 18 and 29 years old in good health.

The chain's CDR3 is CASSVDRVNEQFF. The CDR3, as DNA: TGTGCCAGCAGCGTAGACAGGGTGAATGAGCAGTTCTTC. This rearrangement joins TRBV7-3 to TRBJ2-1; 7 bases align to TRBD1. Germline loops: CDR1 SGHTA, CDR2 FQGTGA. The V and J ends lost 5 bases and 7 bases, in that order; junction bases with no gene match: 5. This CDR3 contains 13 residues.